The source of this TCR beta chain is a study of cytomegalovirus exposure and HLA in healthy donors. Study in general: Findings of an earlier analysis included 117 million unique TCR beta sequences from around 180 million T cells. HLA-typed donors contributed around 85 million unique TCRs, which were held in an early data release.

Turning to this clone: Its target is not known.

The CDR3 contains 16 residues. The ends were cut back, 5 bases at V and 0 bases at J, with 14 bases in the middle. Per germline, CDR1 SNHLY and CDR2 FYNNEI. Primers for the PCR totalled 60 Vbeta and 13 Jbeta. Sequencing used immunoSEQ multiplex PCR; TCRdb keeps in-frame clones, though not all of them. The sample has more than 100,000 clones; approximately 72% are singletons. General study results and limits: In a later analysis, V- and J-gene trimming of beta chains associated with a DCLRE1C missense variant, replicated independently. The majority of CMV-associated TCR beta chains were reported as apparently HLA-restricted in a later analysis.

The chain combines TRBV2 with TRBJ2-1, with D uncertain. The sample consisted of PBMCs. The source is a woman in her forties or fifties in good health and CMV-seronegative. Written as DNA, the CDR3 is TGTGCCAGCAGTACGCAGCGATTGAGCTCCTACAATGAGCAGTTCTTC. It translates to CASSTQRLSSYNEQFF.